These T cell receptor beta chains were read from a single sample in a study of CD8+CD57+ T cells in acquired aplastic anemia. TCRdb analysed the reads with MiXCR anew, one entry per CDR3 protein. This sample has around 170,000 distinct CDR3 sequences; 48% occur once, and the top ten carry about 8.8%. Sequencing was done on a sample of sorted CD4+, CD8+, or CD8+CD57+ T cells (not recorded which) from PBMCs. Receptors were obtained from a human donor with aplastic anemia. The CDR3 runs from the conserved cysteine through the conserved F or W. D genes are given only for firm matches. Expanded clones get a size class; other rows say once, few or many, or leave the size out.

few,TRBV11-2,TRBJ1-2,-,CASSLDYVGQSYGYTF,TGTGCCAGCAGCTTAGATTACGTCGGGCAGAGCTATGGCTACACCTTC
-,TRBV29-1,TRBJ1-2,-,CSVDGLGNYGYTF,TGCAGCGTTGACGGGCTAGGTAACTATGGCTACACCTTC
many,TRBV20-1,TRBJ1-1,-,CSAQPDGYTEAFF,TGCAGTGCTCAACCGGACGGCTACACTGAAGCTTTCTTT
-,TRBV24-1,TRBJ1-2,-,CATSDYQSRGGGYTF,TGTGCCACCAGTGATTACCAGTCCAGGGGTGGCGGCTACACCTTC
-,TRBV10-3,TRBJ1-1,-,CAISEIAESAFF,TGTGCCATCAGTGAGATCGCAGAATCGGCTTTCTTT
-,TRBV20-1,TRBJ2-7,-,CSAGTPEGYEQYF,TGCAGTGCGGGGACTCCCGAGGGCTACGAGCAGTACTTC
-,TRBV5-4,TRBJ2-5,-,CASSFGGAHQETQYF,TGTGCCAGCAGCTTTGGGGGGGCGCACCAAGAGACCCAGTACTTC
-,TRBV7-3,TRBJ2-1,TRBD2,CASSLAGGRGDEQFF,TGTGCCAGCAGCCTAGCGGGGGGGCGAGGCGATGAGCAGTTCTTC
few,TRBV24-1,TRBJ1-5,-,CATSDPGQSDQPQHF,TGTGCCACCAGTGATCCTGGACAGTCGGATCAGCCCCAGCATTTT
-,TRBV5-8,TRBJ2-7,-,CASSLSTGLSYEQYF,TGTGCCAGCAGCCTGTCGACAGGCCTCTCCTACGAGCAGTACTTC
many,TRBV11-2,TRBJ2-7,-,CASSLDTPRRTRPHEQYF,TGTGCCAGCAGCTTAGATACCCCCCGCAGAACTCGTCCCCACGAGCAGTACTTC
-,TRBV2,TRBJ2-7,TRBD1,CASSVMTGGTYEQYF,TGTGCCAGCAGTGTGATGACAGGGGGTACCTACGAGCAGTACTTC
-,TRBV11-2,TRBJ1-6,TRBD1,CASSSQPGGQGTSPLHF,TGTGCCAGCAGTTCTCAACCGGGTGGACAGGGGACTTCACCCCTCCACTTT
few,TRBV2,TRBJ1-1,-,CASGQSRSNTEAFF,TGTGCTTCGGGGCAATCAAGGTCGAACACTGAAGCTTTCTTT
many,TRBV2,TRBJ2-1,-,CASSDFTNLLSYNEQFF,TGTGCCAGCAGTGATTTCACTAACTTACTCTCCTACAATGAGCAGTTCTTC
few,TRBV24-1,TRBJ2-1,TRBD2,CATSDWTSGSYNEQFF,TGTGCCACCAGTGACTGGACTAGCGGTAGTTACAATGAGCAGTTCTTC